This T cell receptor (beta chain) was sequenced in a study of OX40 agonist ivuxolimab in advanced cancers. Clones were sequenced by immunoSEQ multiplex PCR, and TCRdb holds only the in-frame ones, with some missing. The sample lists about 98,000 clones; more than 85% were seen once. Looked up from germline, CDR1 is SQVTM and CDR2 is ANQGSEA. V trimming: 7 bases; J trimming: 3 bases; junction bases outside the gene matches: 14. This CDR3 is built from 16 residues. This sequence originates from an adult with an advanced solid tumor such as melanoma, head and neck, liver or kidney cancer. The chain combines TRBV29-1 with TRBJ1-2; 10 bases are a match to TRBD1. Source: CD4+ or CD8+ T cells sorted from blood, taken in a trial of the OX40 agonist ivuxolimab. The chain's CDR3 is CSARDRGLGLDYGYTF. For the CDR3, the DNA is TGCAGCGCAAGGGACAGGGGTCTGGGGTTGGACTATGGCTACACCTTC.